This T cell receptor beta chain was captured by sequencing in a study of cytomegalovirus exposure and HLA in healthy donors. Background on the study: Within an early data release were about 85 million unique TCRs drawn from HLA-typed donors. Study conclusions and caveats: Later analysis identified several of the most significant clusters that appeared linked to common viral pathogens. In a later analysis, at a false discovery rate of 0.05, roughly 17,000 TCR beta sequences matched HLA alleles. A few V segments could not be told apart, such as TRBV6-2 and TRBV6-3, and were left out.

This CDR3 has 16 residues. Trimming cost V 1 base and J 6 bases; bases outside gene matches: 7. CDR1 and CDR2 from the germline V gene are SGHTA and FQGTGA. This clone was recorded a few times. Its antigen is unknown. The PCR contained 60 Vbeta and 13 Jbeta primers. Sequencing used immunoSEQ multiplex PCR; TCRdb keeps in-frame clones, though not all of them. Here the sample spans more than 150,000 clones, over 75% being singletons. This clonotype was obtained from a girl younger than two in good health and CMV-seronegative. V usage is TRBV7-3 and J usage is TRBJ2-1; 9 bases are a match to TRBD2. Sequencing was done on a sample of PBMCs. The DNA of the CDR3 is TGTGCCAGCAGCTTAAAAGGGCGGGAGGGGCGCAATGAGCAGTTCTTC. This sequence encodes CASSLKGREGRNEQFF.